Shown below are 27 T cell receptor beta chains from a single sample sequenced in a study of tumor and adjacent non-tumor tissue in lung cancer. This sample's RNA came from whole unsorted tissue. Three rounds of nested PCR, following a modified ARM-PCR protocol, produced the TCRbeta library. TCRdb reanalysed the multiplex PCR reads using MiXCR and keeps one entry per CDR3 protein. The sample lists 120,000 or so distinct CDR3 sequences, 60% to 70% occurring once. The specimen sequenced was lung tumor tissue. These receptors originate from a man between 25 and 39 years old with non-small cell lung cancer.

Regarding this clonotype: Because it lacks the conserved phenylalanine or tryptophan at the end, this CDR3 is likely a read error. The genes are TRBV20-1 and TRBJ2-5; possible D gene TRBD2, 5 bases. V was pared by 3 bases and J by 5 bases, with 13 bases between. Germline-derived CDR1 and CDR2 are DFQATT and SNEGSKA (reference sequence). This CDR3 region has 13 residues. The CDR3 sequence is CSASSPSGETQYY. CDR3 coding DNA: TGCAGTGCTAGCAGTCCTTCGGGGGAGACCCAGTACTAC.

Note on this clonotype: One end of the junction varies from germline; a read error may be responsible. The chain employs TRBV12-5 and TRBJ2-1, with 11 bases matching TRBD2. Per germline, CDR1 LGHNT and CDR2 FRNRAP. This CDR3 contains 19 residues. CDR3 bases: TGTGCTAGTGGTTTAGGCCTAGCGGGAGGTCCCTTCTCCTACAATGAGCAGCTCTTC. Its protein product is CASGLGLAGGPFSYNEQLF.

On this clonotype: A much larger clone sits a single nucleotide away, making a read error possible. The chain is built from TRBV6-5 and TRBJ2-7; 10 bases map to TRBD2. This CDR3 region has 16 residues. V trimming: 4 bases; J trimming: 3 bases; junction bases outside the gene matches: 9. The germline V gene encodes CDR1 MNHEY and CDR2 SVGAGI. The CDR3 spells CASSFSGTSVGYEQYF. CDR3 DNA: TGTGCCAGCAGTTTCTCCGGGACTAGCGTTGGCTACGAGCAGTACTTC.

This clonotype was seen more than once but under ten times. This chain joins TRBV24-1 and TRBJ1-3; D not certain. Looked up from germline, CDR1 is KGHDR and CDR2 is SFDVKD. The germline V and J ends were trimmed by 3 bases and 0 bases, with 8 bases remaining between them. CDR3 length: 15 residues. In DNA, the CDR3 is TGTGCCACCAGTGATGGCGAGAGCTCTGGAAACACCATATATTTT. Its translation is CATSDGESSGNTIYF.

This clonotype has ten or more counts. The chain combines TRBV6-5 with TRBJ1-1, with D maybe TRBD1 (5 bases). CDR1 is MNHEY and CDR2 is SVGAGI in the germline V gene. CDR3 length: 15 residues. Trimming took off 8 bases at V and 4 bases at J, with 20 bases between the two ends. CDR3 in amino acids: CASRSRSAGGTEAFF. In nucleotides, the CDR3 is TGTGCCAGCCGTTCCCGTAGTGCCGGGGGCACTGAAGCTTTCTTT.

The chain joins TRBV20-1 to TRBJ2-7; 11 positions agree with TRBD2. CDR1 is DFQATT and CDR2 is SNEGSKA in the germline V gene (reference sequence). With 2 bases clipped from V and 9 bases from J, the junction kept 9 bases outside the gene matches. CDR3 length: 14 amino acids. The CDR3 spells CSARLAGGNGGQYF. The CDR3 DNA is TGCAGTGCTAGACTAGCGGGGGGTAACGGCGGGCAGTACTTC.

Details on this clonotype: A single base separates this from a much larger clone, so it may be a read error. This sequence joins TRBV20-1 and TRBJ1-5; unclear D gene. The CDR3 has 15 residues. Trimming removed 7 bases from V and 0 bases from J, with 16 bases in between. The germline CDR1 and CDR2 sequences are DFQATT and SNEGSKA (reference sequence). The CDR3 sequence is CSVLALSTSNQPQHF. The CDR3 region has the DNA TGCAGTGTCCTGGCCTTGAGCACTAGCAATCAGCCCCAGCATTTT.

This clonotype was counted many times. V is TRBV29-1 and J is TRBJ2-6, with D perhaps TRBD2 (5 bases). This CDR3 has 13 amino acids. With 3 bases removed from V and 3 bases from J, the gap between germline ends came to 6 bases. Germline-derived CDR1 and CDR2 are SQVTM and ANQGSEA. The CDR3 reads CSVDGVGANVLTF. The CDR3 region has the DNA TGCAGCGTTGACGGGGTTGGGGCCAACGTCCTGACTTTC.

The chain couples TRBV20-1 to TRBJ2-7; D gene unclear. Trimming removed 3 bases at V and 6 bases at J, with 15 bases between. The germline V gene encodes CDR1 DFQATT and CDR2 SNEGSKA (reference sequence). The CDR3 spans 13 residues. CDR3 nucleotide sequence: TGCAGTGCTAGCGGACGGGCTGTCGGCGAGCAGTACTTC. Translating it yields CSASGRAVGEQYF.

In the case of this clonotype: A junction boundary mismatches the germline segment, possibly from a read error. CDR3 sequence reads: CVSSWTVDNQPQHF. The DNA of the CDR3 is TGTGTCAGCAGCTGGACAGTAGATAATCAGCCCCAGCATTTT. The J gene is TRBJ1-5, the V gene TRBV5-6; TRBD1 is a possible D gene (6 bases). Germline CDR1 reads SGHDT; CDR2 reads YYEEEE. This CDR3 region has 14 residues.

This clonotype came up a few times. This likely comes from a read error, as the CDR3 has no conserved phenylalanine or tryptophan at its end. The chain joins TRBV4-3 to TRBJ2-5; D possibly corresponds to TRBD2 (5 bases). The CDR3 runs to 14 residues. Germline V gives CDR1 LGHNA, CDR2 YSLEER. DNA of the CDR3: TGCTCCAGCAGCCAAGTCTCGGGACAAGAGACCCAGTACTAC. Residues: CSSSQVSGQETQYY.

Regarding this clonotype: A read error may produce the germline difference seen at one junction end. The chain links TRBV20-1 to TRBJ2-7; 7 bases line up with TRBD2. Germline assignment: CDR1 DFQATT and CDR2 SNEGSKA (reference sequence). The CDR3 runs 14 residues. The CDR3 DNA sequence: TGCAGTACTAGAGATGTGGGAGGGCACAATGAGCAGTACTTC. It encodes CSTRDVGGHNEQYF.

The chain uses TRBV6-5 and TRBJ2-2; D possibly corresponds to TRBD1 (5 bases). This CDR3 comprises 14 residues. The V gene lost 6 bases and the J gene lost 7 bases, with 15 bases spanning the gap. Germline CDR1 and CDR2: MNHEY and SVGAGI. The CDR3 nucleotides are TGTGCCAGCAGGACTTTGGGGCAAAGCGGGGAGCTGTTTTTT. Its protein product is CASRTLGQSGELFF.

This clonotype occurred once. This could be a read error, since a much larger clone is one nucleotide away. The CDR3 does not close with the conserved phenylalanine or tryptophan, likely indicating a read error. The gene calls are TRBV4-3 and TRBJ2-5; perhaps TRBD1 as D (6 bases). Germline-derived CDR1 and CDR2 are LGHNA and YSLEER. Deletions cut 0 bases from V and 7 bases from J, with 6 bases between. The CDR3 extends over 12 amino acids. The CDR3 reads CASSQEGGTQYL. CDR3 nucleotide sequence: TGCGCCAGCAGCCAAGAAGGGGGGACCCAGTACCTC.

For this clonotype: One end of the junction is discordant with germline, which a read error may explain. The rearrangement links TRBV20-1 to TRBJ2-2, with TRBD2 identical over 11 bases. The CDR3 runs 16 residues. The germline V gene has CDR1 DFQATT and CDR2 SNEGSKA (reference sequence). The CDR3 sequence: CSARDISGGDAGELYF. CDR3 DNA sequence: TGCAGTGCTAGAGATATTAGCGGGGGGGATGCCGGGGAGCTGTATTTC.

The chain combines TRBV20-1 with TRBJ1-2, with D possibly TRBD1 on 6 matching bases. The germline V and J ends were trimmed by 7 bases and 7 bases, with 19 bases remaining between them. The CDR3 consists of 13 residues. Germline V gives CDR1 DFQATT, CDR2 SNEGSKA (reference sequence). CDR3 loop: CSVSVRGYSGYTF. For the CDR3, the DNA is TGCAGTGTTAGCGTCAGGGGTTACTCTGGCTACACCTTC.

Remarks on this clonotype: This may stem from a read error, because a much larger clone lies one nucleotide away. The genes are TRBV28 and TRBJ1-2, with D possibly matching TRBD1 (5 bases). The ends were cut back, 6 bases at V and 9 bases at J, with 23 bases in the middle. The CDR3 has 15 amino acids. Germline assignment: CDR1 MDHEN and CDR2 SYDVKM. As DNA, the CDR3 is TGTGCCAGCAGCAAGGAGGCAGGGATGGCGGCTTGCTACACCTTC. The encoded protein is CASSKEAGMAACYTF.

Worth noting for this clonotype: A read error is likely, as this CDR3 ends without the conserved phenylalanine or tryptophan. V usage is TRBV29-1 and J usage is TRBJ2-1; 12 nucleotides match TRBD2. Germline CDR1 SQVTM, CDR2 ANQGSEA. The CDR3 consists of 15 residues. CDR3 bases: TGTAGCGTTGATCGGACTAGCGGGATAAACAATGAGCAGTTCTCC. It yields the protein CSVDRTSGINNEQFS.

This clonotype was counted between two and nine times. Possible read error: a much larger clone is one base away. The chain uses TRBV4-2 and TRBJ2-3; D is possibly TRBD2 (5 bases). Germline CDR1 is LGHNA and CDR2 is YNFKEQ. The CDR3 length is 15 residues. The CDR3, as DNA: TGTACCAGCAGCCCCCTTAAGCGGAACACAGATACGCAGTATTTT. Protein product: CTSSPLKRNTDTQYF.

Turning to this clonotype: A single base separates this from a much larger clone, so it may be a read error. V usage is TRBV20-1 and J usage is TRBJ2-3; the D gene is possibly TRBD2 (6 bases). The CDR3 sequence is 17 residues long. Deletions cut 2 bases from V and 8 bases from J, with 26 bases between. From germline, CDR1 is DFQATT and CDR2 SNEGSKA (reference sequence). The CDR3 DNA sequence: TGCAGTGCTAGAAGTTTGGGGGTTTCCAGCGGGTTGGCTACGCAGTATTTT. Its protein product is CSARSLGVSSGLATQYF.

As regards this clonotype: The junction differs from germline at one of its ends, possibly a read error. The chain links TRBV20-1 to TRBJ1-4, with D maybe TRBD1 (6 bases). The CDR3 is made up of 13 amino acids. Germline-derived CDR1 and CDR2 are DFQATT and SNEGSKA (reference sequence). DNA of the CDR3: TGTAGTGCTAGAACACAGGGTGGTGAAAAACCGTTTTTT. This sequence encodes CSARTQGGEKPFF.

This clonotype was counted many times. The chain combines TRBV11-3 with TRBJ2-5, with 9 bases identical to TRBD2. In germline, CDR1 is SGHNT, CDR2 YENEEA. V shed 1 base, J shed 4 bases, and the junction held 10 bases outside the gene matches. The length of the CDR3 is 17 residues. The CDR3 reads CASSLVGLAGRGETQYF. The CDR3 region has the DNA TGTGCCAGCAGCTTAGTCGGTCTAGCGGGACGGGGAGAGACCCAGTACTTC.

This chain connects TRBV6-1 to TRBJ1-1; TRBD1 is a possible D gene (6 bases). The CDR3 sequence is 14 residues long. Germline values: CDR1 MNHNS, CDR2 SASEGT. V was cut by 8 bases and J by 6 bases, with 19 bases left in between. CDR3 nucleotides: TGTGCCAGCGCCCGACTACAGGGAGATTCTGAAGCTTTCTTT. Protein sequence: CASARLQGDSEAFF.

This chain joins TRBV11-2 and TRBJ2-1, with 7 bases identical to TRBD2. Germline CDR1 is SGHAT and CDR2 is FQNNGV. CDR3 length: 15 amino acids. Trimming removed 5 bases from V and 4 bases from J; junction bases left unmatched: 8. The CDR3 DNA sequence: TGTGCCAGCAGCACCGATACTAGCGCTTACAATGAGCAGTTCTTC. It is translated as CASSTDTSAYNEQFF. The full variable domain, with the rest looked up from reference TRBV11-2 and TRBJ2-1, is EAGVAQSPRYKIIEKRQSVAFWCNPISGHATLYWYQQILGQGPKLLIQFQNNGVVDDSQLPKDRFSAERLKGVDSTLKIQPAKLEDSAVYLCASSTDTSAYNEQFFGPGTRLTVL.

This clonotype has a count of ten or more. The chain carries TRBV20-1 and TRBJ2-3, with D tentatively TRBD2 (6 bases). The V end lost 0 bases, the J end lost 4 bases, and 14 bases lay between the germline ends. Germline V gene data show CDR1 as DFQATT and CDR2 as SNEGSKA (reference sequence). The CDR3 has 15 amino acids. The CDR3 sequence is CSARDNRRASDTQYF. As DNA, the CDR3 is TGCAGTGCTAGAGATAACCGGAGGGCCTCAGATACGCAGTATTTT.

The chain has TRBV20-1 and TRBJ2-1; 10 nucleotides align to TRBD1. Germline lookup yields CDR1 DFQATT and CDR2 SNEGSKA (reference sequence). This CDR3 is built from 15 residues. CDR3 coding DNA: TGCACTGCAGGGGAGACAGGGGGCTTCTACAATGAGCAGTTCTTC. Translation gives CTAGETGGFYNEQFF.

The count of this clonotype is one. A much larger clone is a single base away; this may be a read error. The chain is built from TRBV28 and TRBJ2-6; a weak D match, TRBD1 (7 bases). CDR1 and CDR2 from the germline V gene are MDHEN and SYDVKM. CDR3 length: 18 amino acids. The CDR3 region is CASSSEARGVSGADVLTF. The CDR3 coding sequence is TGTGCCAGCAGTTCGGAGGCCAGGGGGGTCTCTGGGGCCGACGTCCTGACTTTC.